Shown below are 25 T cell receptor beta chains from a single sample sequenced in a study of shared clonotypes between healthy human individuals. Clones were read by immunoSEQ multiplex PCR, and TCRdb kept only the in-frame ones, dropping some. The data hold more than 2 million clones, with approximately 96% observed a single time. The sample taken for sequencing was naive CD4+ T cells sorted from blood. Subset in this sample: CD45RA+ positively selected. All receptors derive from a man between 18 and 29 years old in good health.

The V call is TRBV15, the J call TRBJ1-5; D may be TRBD1 (5 bases). Germline V CDR1 and CDR2: LNHNV, YYDKDF (reference sequence). The CDR3 extends over 16 amino acids. Trimming left V 0 bases short and J 5 bases short, with 14 bases between. CDR3 loop: CATSRDYQGSDQPQHF. The CDR3 DNA follows: TGTGCCACCAGCAGAGATTATCAGGGAAGCGATCAGCCCCAGCATTTT. The whole variable domain, remainder taken from reference TRBV15 and TRBJ1-5, is DAMVIQNPRYQVTQFGKPVTLSCSQTLNHNVMYWYQQKSSQAPKLLFHYYDKDFNNEADTPDNFQSRRPNTSFCFLDIRSPGLGDTAMYLCATSRDYQGSDQPQHFGDGTRLSIL.

The CDR3 DNA sequence: TGTGCCTGGAGTGTACTGGGACTAAGCATTCAGTACTTC. Encoded protein: CAWSVLGLSIQYF. V is TRBV30 and J is TRBJ2-4; TRBD2 matches at 7 bases. Germline V gives CDR1 GTSNPN, CDR2 SVGIG (reference sequence). The V segment lost 0 bases and the J segment 9 bases; nucleotides outside the gene matches: 5. CDR3 size: 13 residues.

This sequence joins TRBV4-1 and TRBJ1-1, with D possibly being TRBD1 (5 bases). V dropped 1 base and J dropped 7 bases, with 16 bases sitting between them. The CDR3 spans 15 residues. Germline-derived CDR1 and CDR2 are MGHRA and YSYEKL. This CDR3 reads CASSQVGTPGGEAFF. The CDR3 DNA sequence: TGCGCCAGCAGCCAAGTAGGGACCCCAGGAGGTGAAGCTTTCTTT.

V is TRBV10-2 and J is TRBJ2-7, with D perhaps given as TRBD1 or TRBD2 (5 bases each). V gave up 2 bases and J gave up 2 bases, with 10 bases separating them. The CDR3 runs to 14 residues. In germline, CDR1 is WSHSY, CDR2 SAAADI. The CDR3 is CASSEQGPPYEQYF. For the CDR3, the DNA is TGCGCCAGCAGTGAGCAGGGACCTCCCTACGAGCAGTACTTC.

The J gene is TRBJ1-2, the V gene TRBV7-9, with 8 bases aligning to TRBD1. Trimming at V came to 7 bases and at J to 6 bases, leaving 10 bases not matched to a gene. The CDR3 is 14 amino acids. Per germline, CDR1 SEHNR and CDR2 FQNEAQ (reference sequence). CDR3 bases: TGTGCCAGCACCCAGGGGGCGCTTGGAAATGGCTACACCTTC. Its translation: CASTQGALGNGYTF.

This clone was seen once. The chain combines TRBV7-9 with TRBJ2-2; TRBD1 matches at 7 bases. The germline V gene has CDR1 SEHNR and CDR2 FQNEAQ (reference sequence). The CDR3 has 16 residues. The ends lost 7 bases at V and 8 bases at J; junction bases unmatched: 16. CDR3 bases: TGTGCCAGCAAAGACTGGGGACAGCGGCTGATTGGGGAGCTGTTTTTT. Translated, it gives CASKDWGQRLIGELFF.

The genes are TRBV5-1 and TRBJ2-2; a weak D match, TRBD1 (5 bases). In germline, CDR1 is SGHRS, CDR2 YFSETQ. CDR3 length equals 15 residues. Trimming cost V 3 bases and J 3 bases, with 12 bases left between them. The DNA for the CDR3 is TGCGCCAGCAGCTACCAGGGCCCGTACACCGGGGAGCTGTTTTTT. It codes for CASSYQGPYTGELFF. Looking up the rest from reference TRBV5-1 and TRBJ2-2 gives the full variable domain: KAGVTQTPRYLIKTRGQQVTLSCSPISGHRSVSWYQQTPGQGLQFLFEYFSETQRNKGNFPGRFSGRQFSNSRSEMNVSTLELGDSALYLCASSYQGPYTGELFFGEGSRLTVL.

The chain carries TRBV27 and TRBJ1-4; D perhaps matches TRBD1 (5 bases). Germline V gives CDR1 MNHEY, CDR2 SMNVEV (reference sequence). This CDR3 contains 17 residues. The V and J ends lost 1 base and 2 bases respectively, with 14 bases between them. CDR3 protein: CASSLFGAGRTNEKLFF. In nucleotides, the CDR3 is TGTGCCAGCAGTTTATTTGGGGCAGGGAGGACTAATGAAAAACTGTTTTTT.

The chain employs TRBV5-4 and TRBJ2-3; D may be TRBD2 (5 bases). The CDR3 consists of 16 residues. Germline CDR1 SGHNT, CDR2 YYREEE (reference sequence). Deletions cut 0 bases from V and 0 bases from J, with 11 bases between. Here the CDR3 DNA reads TGTGCCAGCAGCTTGGGAGGGCCCTCTAGCACAGATACGCAGTATTTT. It specifies CASSLGGPSSTDTQYF.

This clone was observed a single time. The CDR3 region is CASTGQAGQPQHF. The CDR3 nucleotides are TGTGCCAGTACCGGACAGGCTGGCCAGCCCCAGCATTTT. The V gene is TRBV19, the J gene TRBJ1-5; 7 bases line up with TRBD1. The V gene end was trimmed by 7 bases and the J gene end by 7 bases; junction bases not matched to a gene: 7. The CDR3 loop spans 13 amino acids. Germline V CDR1 and CDR2: LNHDA, SQIVND (reference sequence).

The genes are TRBV7-9 and TRBJ2-3, with 10 bases matching TRBD1. Trimming cost V 1 base and J 4 bases; bases outside gene matches: 5. The length of the CDR3 is 16 residues. Germline lookup yields CDR1 SEHNR and CDR2 FQNEAQ (reference sequence). CDR3 loop: CASSLEWTGGADTQYF. The DNA for the CDR3 is TGTGCCAGCAGCTTAGAGTGGACAGGGGGGGCAGATACGCAGTATTTT.

In its sample, this clone was seen a few times. The chain's CDR3 is CASSRGSATGELFF. For the CDR3, the DNA is TGTGCCTCCTCACGGGGTTCGGCCACCGGGGAGCTGTTTTTT. The chain carries TRBV30 and TRBJ2-2; TRBD2 is a possible D gene (5 bases). V was cut by 7 bases and J by 4 bases, with 16 bases left in between. This CDR3 is built from 14 residues. Germline loops: CDR1 GTSNPN, CDR2 SVGIG (reference sequence).

The chain recombines TRBV11-2 with TRBJ2-5, with D unclear. V lost 5 bases to trimming and J lost 5 bases, with 15 bases between them. The CDR3 length is 14 residues. Germline CDR1 is SGHAT and CDR2 is FQNNGV. CDR3 in amino acids: CASSQGPIGETQYF. CDR3 nucleotide sequence: TGTGCCAGCAGCCAAGGTCCTATTGGGGAGACCCAGTACTTC.

The chain uses TRBV30 and TRBJ2-7; D is unclear. This CDR3 is 14 amino acids long. V lost 5 bases, J lost 3 bases, and 17 bases lay in between. CDR1 is GTSNPN and CDR2 is SVGIG in the germline V gene (reference sequence). The CDR3 nucleotides read TGTGCCTGGGGTCAGAGTGCTGTCGGCTACGAGCAGTACTTC. Residues: CAWGQSAVGYEQYF.

The chain is built from TRBV30 and TRBJ1-3; D is unclear. Germline lookup yields CDR1 GTSNPN and CDR2 SVGIG (reference sequence). The length of the CDR3 is 16 residues. V was pared by 2 bases and J by 0 bases, with 14 bases between. The CDR3 DNA reads as TGTGCCTGGAGTCCCATAATACAGAGCTCTGGAAACACCATATATTTT. This sequence encodes CAWSPIIQSSGNTIYF.

The V gene is TRBV5-4, the J gene TRBJ2-1; 10 bases align to TRBD2. Germline V CDR1 and CDR2: SGHNT, YYREEE (reference sequence). Trimming took 4 bases from V and 7 from J; bases not matched to a gene: 11. The CDR3 totals 16 residues. CDR3 nucleotides: TGTGCCAGCAGCGACCAAGAATGGACTAGCGGTAATGAGCAGTTCTTC. Its translation is CASSDQEWTSGNEQFF. Filled out from reference TRBV5-4 and TRBJ2-1, the complete variable domain reads ETGVTQSPTHLIKTRGQQVTLRCSSQSGHNTVSWYQQALGQGPQFIFQYYREEENGRGNFPPRFSGLQFPNYSSELNVNALELDDSALYLCASSDQEWTSGNEQFFGPGTRLTVL.

V usage is TRBV19 and J usage is TRBJ1-2; D call uncertain. V was trimmed by 6 bases and J by 2 bases, leaving 19 bases between them. The germline V gene has CDR1 LNHDA and CDR2 SQIVND (reference sequence). The CDR3 extends over 16 amino acids. Here the CDR3 reads CASSPPDKGWNYGYTF. The CDR3, as DNA: TGTGCCAGTAGCCCCCCGGATAAGGGCTGGAACTATGGCTACACCTTC.

This chain uses TRBV6-6 with TRBJ2-2; D may correspond to TRBD1 or TRBD2 (6 bases each). Germline loops: CDR1 MNHNY, CDR2 SVGAGI (reference sequence). The CDR3 is made up of 16 amino acids. Trimming shortened V by 0 bases and J by 0 bases, and 8 bases separated the two germline ends. CDR3 nucleotide sequence: TGTGCCAGCAGTTACTCGGAGGGGGCGAACACCGGGGAGCTGTTTTTT. It yields the protein CASSYSEGANTGELFF.

The chain is built from TRBV5-1 and TRBJ2-2; 8 positions match TRBD2. Trimming removed 1 base from V and 4 bases from J; junction bases left unmatched: 6. The CDR3 extends over 16 amino acids. Germline CDR1 reads SGHRS; CDR2 reads YFSETQ. CDR3 sequence: CASSLNSGRLTGELFF. CDR3 bases: TGCGCCAGCAGCTTGAACAGCGGGAGACTCACCGGGGAGCTGTTTTTT.

The V and J genes are TRBV15 and TRBJ1-6, with 8 bases identical to TRBD1. Losses at the gene ends were 5 bases for V and 5 bases for J; bases not matched to a gene: 8. Germline V gives CDR1 LNHNV, CDR2 YYDKDF (reference sequence). This CDR3 region has 16 residues. CDR3 residues: CATSGPRDRNNSPLHF. The CDR3 coding sequence is TGTGCCACCAGCGGCCCCCGGGACAGGAATAATTCACCCCTCCACTTT. Filled out from reference TRBV15 and TRBJ1-6, the complete variable domain reads DAMVIQNPRYQVTQFGKPVTLSCSQTLNHNVMYWYQQKSSQAPKLLFHYYDKDFNNEADTPDNFQSRRPNTSFCFLDIRSPGLGDTAMYLCATSGPRDRNNSPLHFGNGTRLTVT.

The gene calls are TRBV7-6 and TRBJ1-4, with 7 bases lining up with TRBD1. The CDR3 is 14 amino acids. V lost 5 bases, J lost 7 bases, and 7 bases stayed unmatched. Germline assignment: CDR1 SGHVS and CDR2 FNYEAQ. CDR3 DNA sequence: TGTGCCAGCAGCACGGGACAGAAGGGTGAAAAACTGTTTTTT. Amino acid sequence: CASSTGQKGEKLFF.

The chain links TRBV29-1 to TRBJ1-2; D is possibly TRBD1 (6 bases). Germline V CDR1 and CDR2: SQVTM, ANQGSEA. The ends were cut back, 0 bases at V and 8 bases at J, with 16 bases in the middle. This CDR3 spans 14 amino acids. The chain's CDR3 is CSVEDRGIVKGYTF. The CDR3 coding sequence is TGCAGCGTTGAAGACAGGGGAATTGTTAAGGGCTACACCTTC.

The rearrangement links TRBV7-9 to TRBJ2-3, with a possible D match to TRBD2 (6 bases). CDR3 length: 13 amino acids. Per the germline V gene, CDR1 is SEHNR and CDR2 is FQNEAQ (reference sequence). Trimming left V 5 bases short and J 2 bases short, with 8 bases between. As DNA, the CDR3 is TGTGCCAGCAGCAAACTAGCCACAGATACGCAGTATTTT. Protein product: CASSKLATDTQYF.

The chain carries TRBV11-1 and TRBJ1-2; D not resolved. V lost 1 base, J lost 5 bases, and 8 bases lay in between. The CDR3 contains 13 residues. Germline V lookup: CDR1 SGHAT, CDR2 FQDESV (reference sequence). The CDR3 loop is CASSLDPQYGYTF. Written as DNA, the CDR3 is TGTGCCAGCAGCTTAGATCCGCAATATGGCTACACCTTC.

This chain connects TRBV19 to TRBJ1-6; D uncertain. V gave up 8 bases and J gave up 9 bases, with 20 bases separating them. This CDR3 comprises 15 residues. The germline V gene has CDR1 LNHDA and CDR2 SQIVND (reference sequence). CDR3 sequence reads: CASRVADKLGSPLHF. The CDR3 bases are TGTGCCAGTCGGGTGGCCGACAAATTGGGTTCACCCCTCCACTTT.